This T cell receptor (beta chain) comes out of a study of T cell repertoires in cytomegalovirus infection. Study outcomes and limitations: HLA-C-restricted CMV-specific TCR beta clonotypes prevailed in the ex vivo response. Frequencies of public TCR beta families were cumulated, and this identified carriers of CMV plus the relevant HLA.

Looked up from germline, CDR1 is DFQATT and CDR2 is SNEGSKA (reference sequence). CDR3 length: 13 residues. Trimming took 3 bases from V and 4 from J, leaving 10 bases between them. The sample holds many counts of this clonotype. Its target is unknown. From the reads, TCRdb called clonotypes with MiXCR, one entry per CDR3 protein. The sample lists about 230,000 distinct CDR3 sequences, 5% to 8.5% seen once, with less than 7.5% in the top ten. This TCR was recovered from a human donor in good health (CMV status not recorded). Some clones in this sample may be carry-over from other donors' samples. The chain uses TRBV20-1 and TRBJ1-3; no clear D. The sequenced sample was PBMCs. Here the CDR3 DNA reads TGCAGTGCTAGTTCAGTAACGGGAAACACCATATATTTT. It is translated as CSASSVTGNTIYF.